Following are 26 T cell receptor beta chains from one sample sequenced in a study of OX40 agonist ivuxolimab in advanced cancers. The protocol was immunoSEQ multiplex PCR, while the TCRdb copy is restricted to in-frame clones and leaves out a portion. The sample gives about 41,000 clones, more than 65% of which show up once; around 2.5% is in the top ten. The source was CD4+ or CD8+ T cells sorted from blood, collected in a trial of the OX40 agonist ivuxolimab. These receptors were taken from an adult with an advanced solid tumor such as melanoma, head and neck, liver or kidney cancer.

The chain uses TRBV7-2 and TRBJ2-3; the D gene is possibly TRBD2 (5 bases). Trimming shortened V by 4 bases and J by 6 bases, and 20 bases separated the two germline ends. Germline loops: CDR1 SGHTA, CDR2 FQGNSA. This CDR3 is 16 amino acids long. The CDR3 DNA follows: TGTGCCAGCAGCTCACCCTCGACCGGGATTCGGGATACGCAGTATTTT. Amino acid sequence: CASSSPSTGIRDTQYF.

This clone has only one observation. The chain links TRBV7-2 to TRBJ1-4; D is uncertain. V dropped 4 bases and J dropped 3 bases, with 15 bases sitting between them. This CDR3 has 16 residues. The V gene's germline CDR1 is SGHTA and CDR2 FQGNSA. In DNA, the CDR3 is TGTGCCAGCAGCTCCGGACTCCCCCCCGCTAATGAAAAACTGTTTTTT. Its translation: CASSSGLPPANEKLFF.

The rearrangement joins TRBV20-1 to TRBJ2-3; no clear D. The CDR3 is made up of 11 amino acids. CDR1 is DFQATT and CDR2 is SNEGSKA in the germline V gene (reference sequence). V was shortened by 4 bases and J by 2 bases, with 4 bases between the two germline ends. The CDR3 loop reads CSAIDTDTQYF. DNA of the CDR3: TGCAGTGCTATAGACACAGATACGCAGTATTTT.

This sequence joins TRBV7-2 and TRBJ2-1; TRBD2 agrees at 7 bases. This CDR3 is built from 15 residues. Germline V gene data show CDR1 as SGHTA and CDR2 as FQGNSA. J gave up 4 bases and V 0 bases, and 3 bases lay outside the gene matches. The CDR3 here is CASSLARGIYNEQFF. The CDR3, as DNA: TGTGCCAGCAGCTTAGCGCGGGGGATATACAATGAGCAGTTCTTC.

J is TRBJ1-1 and V is TRBV19; 7 nucleotides agree with TRBD1. The V gene's germline CDR1 is LNHDA and CDR2 SQIVND (reference sequence). Trimming cost V 10 bases and J 2 bases; bases outside gene matches: 13. The CDR3 runs 15 residues. CDR3 nucleotide sequence: TGTGCCACCCCGGACAGGAGCTCATGCAACACTGAAGCTTTCTTT. Its protein is CATPDRSSCNTEAFF.

The chain uses TRBV18 and TRBJ1-4; D gene unclear. There are 15 residues in the CDR3. Deletions cut 4 bases from V and 0 bases from J, with 9 bases between. The germline CDR1 and CDR2 sequences are KGHSH and LQKENI. The CDR3 DNA reads as TGTGCCAGCTCACGAGGGCGTCCAACTAATGAAAAACTGTTTTTT. It specifies CASSRGRPTNEKLFF.

The rearrangement uses TRBV19 and TRBJ1-3; no reliable D call. From germline, CDR1 is LNHDA and CDR2 SQIVND (reference sequence). V lost 0 bases, J lost 0 bases, and 9 bases lay in between. CDR3 length: 16 amino acids. CDR3 nucleotides: TGTGCCAGTAGTATAGAAACAGAGGGCTCTGGAAACACCATATATTTT. It codes for CASSIETEGSGNTIYF.

The chain uses TRBV15 and TRBJ2-7, with a tentative D call TRBD2 (5 bases). The CDR3 is 12 residues long. From germline, CDR1 is LNHNV and CDR2 YYDKDF (reference sequence). V lost 6 bases and J lost 2, with 8 bases in between. CDR3 protein: CATSGGTYEQYF. The CDR3 nucleotides read TGTGCCACCAGTGGAGGAACCTACGAGCAGTACTTC.

The chain uses TRBV5-4 and TRBJ1-1; a weak D match, TRBD1 (5 bases). Germline V lookup: CDR1 SGHNT, CDR2 YYREEE (reference sequence). Trimming removed 1 base at V and 7 bases at J, with 11 bases between. The CDR3 is 13 residues long. The CDR3 region has the DNA TGTGCCAGCAGCTTGTCCGGGGCACGTGAAGCTTTCTTT. Its protein is CASSLSGAREAFF.

V is TRBV5-1 and J is TRBJ2-5; 11 bases map to TRBD2. CDR1 is SGHRS, CDR2 YFSETQ, per germline. The CDR3 spans 14 residues. The V gene end was trimmed by 4 bases and the J gene end by 6 bases; junction bases not matched to a gene: 5. CDR3 nucleotides: TGCGCCAGCAGCACCGGGACTAGCGGCAAGACCCAGTACTTC. It codes for CASSTGTSGKTQYF.

The V gene is TRBV11-2, the J gene TRBJ2-7; TRBD2 matches 11 bases. Looked up from germline, CDR1 is SGHAT and CDR2 is FQNNGV. This CDR3 is 16 amino acids long. With 2 bases clipped from V and 0 bases from J, the junction kept 3 bases outside the gene matches. The CDR3 bases are TGTGCCAGCAGCTTAACTAGCGGGGGAAGCTCCTACGAGCAGTACTTC. It encodes CASSLTSGGSSYEQYF.

The chain combines TRBV9 with TRBJ1-1; no reliable D call. The CDR3 runs 17 residues. Trimming took 6 bases from V and 0 from J, leaving 21 bases between them. The germline V gene has CDR1 SGDLS and CDR2 YYNGEE. CDR3 region: CASTPPTAGGLNTEAFF. CDR3 nucleotides: TGTGCCAGCACCCCTCCGACGGCGGGCGGTTTGAACACTGAAGCTTTCTTT.

As to this clone: At one end the junction does not follow the germline gene, possibly because of a read error. The V call is TRBV5-1, the J call TRBJ2-7, with D perhaps matching TRBD2 (6 bases). Germline V gene data show CDR1 as SGHRS and CDR2 as YFSETQ. The CDR3 spans 15 residues. The chain's CDR3 is CASSPGFGGGYEQYF. The CDR3 nucleotides read TGTGCCAGCAGCCCTGGTTTCGGGGGAGGCTACGAGCAGTACTTC.

The CDR3 protein is CASSNRGVYTF. The CDR3 nucleotides are TGTGCCAGCAGTAACAGGGGGGTCTACACCTTC. The chain combines TRBV6-4 with TRBJ1-2, with 8 bases fitting TRBD1. CDR1 and CDR2 (germline): MRHNA, SNTAGT. J gave up 10 bases and V 5 bases, and 3 bases lay outside the gene matches. The CDR3 covers 11 residues.

This chain links TRBV19 with TRBJ1-5; 11 bases map to TRBD1. In germline, CDR1 is LNHDA, CDR2 SQIVND (reference sequence). The CDR3 consists of 16 residues. The trim removed 8 bases at V and 4 bases at J, leaving 10 bases unmatched. CDR3 nucleotides: TGTGCCAGTCGAGGGGGGACAGGGGGACGAAATCAGCCCCAGCATTTT. Translated, it gives CASRGGTGGRNQPQHF.

The rearrangement links TRBV7-2 to TRBJ2-3, with 9 bases lining up with TRBD2. Germline assignment: CDR1 SGHTA and CDR2 FQGNSA. CDR3 size: 15 residues. Trimming removed 2 bases from V and 1 base from J; junction bases left unmatched: 1. The CDR3 nucleotides are TGTGCCAGCAGCTTAATAGCGGGGGGCACAGATACGCAGTATTTT. Its protein product is CASSLIAGGTDTQYF.

The chain joins TRBV2 to TRBJ2-1; D possibly corresponds to TRBD2 (5 bases). Germline CDR1 SNHLY, CDR2 FYNNEI. The CDR3 contains 15 residues. V lost 3 bases, J lost 2 bases, and 11 bases lay in between. CDR3 nucleotides: TGTGCCAGCAGTGAGGAACTAGTCACCTACAATGAGCAGTTCTTC. It is translated as CASSEELVTYNEQFF.

The CDR3 nucleotides read TGTGCCAGCAGCATCAACTCCGGGACAGGGAACGAGCAGTACTTC. This encodes CASSINSGTGNEQYF. V and J are TRBV7-9 and TRBJ2-7; 9 bases are a match to TRBD1. The CDR3 covers 15 residues. Germline V CDR1 and CDR2: SEHNR, FQNEAQ (reference sequence). V lost 5 bases, J lost 5 bases, and 10 bases stayed unmatched.

Note on this clone: The same CDR3 arises from other DNA sequences in this sample as well. The chain combines TRBV18 with TRBJ2-1; possibly TRBD2 for D (6 bases). CDR3 length: 17 amino acids. Looked up from germline, CDR1 is KGHSH and CDR2 is LQKENI. Trimming left V 3 bases short and J 3 bases short, with 18 bases between. As DNA, the CDR3 is TGTGCCAGCTCACCGCTCGGAGGTAGCGGATTCTACAATGAGCAGTTCTTC. Translated, it gives CASSPLGGSGFYNEQFF.

There are a few counts of this clone. CDR3 in amino acids: CASSLNSGRGEQYF. In nucleotides, the CDR3 is TGTGCCAGCAGCTTGAATAGCGGGAGAGGCGAGCAGTACTTC. The V call is TRBV11-2, the J call TRBJ2-7; the match to TRBD2 covers 9 bases. Germline loops: CDR1 SGHAT, CDR2 FQNNGV. The CDR3 has 14 residues. V was pared by 3 bases and J by 6 bases, with 6 bases of the junction left unmatched.

This rearrangement joins TRBV19 to TRBJ1-2; the match to TRBD1 covers 10 bases. The length of the CDR3 is 15 residues. J was trimmed by 3 bases and V by 4 bases; bases with no gene match: 5. Per the germline V gene, CDR1 is LNHDA and CDR2 is SQIVND (reference sequence). The CDR3 is CASSNPGTGDYGYTF. CDR3 nucleotide sequence: TGTGCCAGTAGTAACCCCGGGACAGGGGACTATGGCTACACCTTC.

This sequence joins TRBV6-1 and TRBJ1-1, with 9 positions matching TRBD1. The J segment lost 6 bases and the V segment lost 5 bases, leaving 7 bases of the junction unmatched. Germline CDR1 is MNHNS and CDR2 is SASEGT. The CDR3 is 14 amino acids. The CDR3 DNA is TGTGCCAGCAGTCCACAGGGGGCAACCTCTGAAGCTTTCTTT. It yields the protein CASSPQGATSEAFF.

The chain uses TRBV11-3 and TRBJ2-2, with D possibly TRBD1 on 6 matching bases. The V end was cut by 1 base, the J end by 5 bases, with 8 bases between. CDR3 length: 14 amino acids. Germline CDR1 is SGHNT and CDR2 is YENEEA. CDR3 in DNA: TGTGCCAGCAGCTTAGGGACAGCGACCGGGGAGCTGTTTTTT. Translation: CASSLGTATGELFF. Together with reference TRBV11-3 and TRBJ2-2, the CDR3 gives the full variable domain: EAGVVQSPRYKIIEKKQPVAFWCNPISGHNTLYWYLQNLGQGPELLIRYENEEAVDDSQLPKDRFSAERLKGVDSTLKIQPAELGDSAVYLCASSLGTATGELFFGEGSRLTVL.

CDR3 in DNA: TGTGCCAGCAGTTTTGTTGGATCATCCTACGAGCAGTACTTC. As protein: CASSFVGSSYEQYF. The chain couples TRBV5-5 to TRBJ2-7, with D hard to call. CDR1 and CDR2 from the germline V gene are SGHKS and YYEKEE (reference sequence). This CDR3 region has 14 residues. The V end lost 5 bases, the J end lost 1 base, and 13 bases lay between the germline ends. Supplemented by reference TRBV5-5 and TRBJ2-7, the full variable domain reads DAGVTQSPTHLIKTRGQQVTLRCSPISGHKSVSWYQQVLGQGPQFIFQYYEKEERGRGNFPDRFSARQFPNYSSELNVNALLLGDSALYLCASSFVGSSYEQYFGPGTRLTVT.

The table lists this clone with a few counts. The chain employs TRBV2 and TRBJ2-7, with 10 bases aligning to TRBD2. This CDR3 has 15 residues. The germline gives CDR1 SNHLY, CDR2 FYNNEI. With V trimmed by 5 bases and J by 3 bases, 7 bases remained unmatched. The CDR3 DNA reads as TGTGCCAGCAGTCCCATCAGCGGGAGGGTCTACGAGCAGTACTTC. Its translation: CASSPISGRVYEQYF.

In nucleotides, the CDR3 is TGTGCCAGCTCACTGGCGGGACTAGCGGGAGGGAGCTCCTACGAGCAGTACTTC. Amino acids: CASSLAGLAGGSSYEQYF. The rearrangement uses TRBV18 and TRBJ2-7; 16 positions agree with TRBD2. Trimming at V came to 4 bases and at J to 0 bases, leaving 6 bases not matched to a gene. CDR3 length: 18 residues. Germline assignment: CDR1 KGHSH and CDR2 LQKENI.